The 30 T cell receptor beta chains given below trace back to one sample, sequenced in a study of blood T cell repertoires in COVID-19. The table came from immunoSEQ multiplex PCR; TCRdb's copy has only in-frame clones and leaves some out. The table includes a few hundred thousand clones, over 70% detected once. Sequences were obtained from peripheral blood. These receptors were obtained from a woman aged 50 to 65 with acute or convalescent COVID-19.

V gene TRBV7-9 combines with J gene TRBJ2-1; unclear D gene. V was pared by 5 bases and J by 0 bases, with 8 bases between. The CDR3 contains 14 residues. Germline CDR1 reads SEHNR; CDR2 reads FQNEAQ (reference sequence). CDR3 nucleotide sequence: TGTGCCAGCAGCCCAGACACCTCCTACAATGAGCAGTTCTTC. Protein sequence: CASSPDTSYNEQFF.

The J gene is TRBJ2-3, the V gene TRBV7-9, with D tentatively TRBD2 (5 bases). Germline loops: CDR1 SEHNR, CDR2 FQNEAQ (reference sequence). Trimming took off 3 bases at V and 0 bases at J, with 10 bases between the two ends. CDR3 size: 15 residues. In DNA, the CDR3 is TGTGCCAGCAGCTTTGACCGGGGAAGCACAGATACGCAGTATTTT. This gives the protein CASSFDRGSTDTQYF.

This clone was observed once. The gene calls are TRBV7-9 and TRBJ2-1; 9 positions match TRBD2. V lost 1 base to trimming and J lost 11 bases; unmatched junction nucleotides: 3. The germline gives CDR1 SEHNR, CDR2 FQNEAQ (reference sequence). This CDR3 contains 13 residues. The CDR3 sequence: CASSLGLAGKQFF. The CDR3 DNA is TGTGCCAGCAGCTTAGGCCTAGCGGGAAAGCAGTTCTTC.

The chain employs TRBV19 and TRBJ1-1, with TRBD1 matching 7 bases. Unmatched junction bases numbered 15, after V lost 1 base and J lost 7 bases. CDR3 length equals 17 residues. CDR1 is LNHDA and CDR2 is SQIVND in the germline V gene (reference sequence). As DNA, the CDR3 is TGTGCCAGTAGTATAGGCCCACTGACAGGGATTTCGCTTGAAGCTTTCTTT. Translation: CASSIGPLTGISLEAFF.

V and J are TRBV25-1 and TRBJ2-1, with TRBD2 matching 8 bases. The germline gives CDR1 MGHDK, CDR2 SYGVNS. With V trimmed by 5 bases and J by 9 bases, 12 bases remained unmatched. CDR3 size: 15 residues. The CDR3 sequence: CASSRPSGRTIEQFF. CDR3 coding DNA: TGTGCCAGCAGTCGTCCCAGCGGGAGAACGATTGAGCAGTTCTTC.

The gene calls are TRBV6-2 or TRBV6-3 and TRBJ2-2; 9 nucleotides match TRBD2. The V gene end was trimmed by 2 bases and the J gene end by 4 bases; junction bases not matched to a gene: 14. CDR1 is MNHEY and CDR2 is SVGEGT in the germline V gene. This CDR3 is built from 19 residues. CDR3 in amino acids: CASSYRILAGYRGTGELFF. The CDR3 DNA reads TGTGCCAGCAGTTACCGTATCCTAGCGGGGTATCGGGGCACCGGGGAGCTGTTTTTT.

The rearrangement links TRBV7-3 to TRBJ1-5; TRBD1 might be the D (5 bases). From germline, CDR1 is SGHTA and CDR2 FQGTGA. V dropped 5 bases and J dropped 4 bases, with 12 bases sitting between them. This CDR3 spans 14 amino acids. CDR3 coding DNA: TGTGCCAGCAGCGAGTACGGGGGAAATCAGCCCCAGCATTTT. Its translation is CASSEYGGNQPQHF.

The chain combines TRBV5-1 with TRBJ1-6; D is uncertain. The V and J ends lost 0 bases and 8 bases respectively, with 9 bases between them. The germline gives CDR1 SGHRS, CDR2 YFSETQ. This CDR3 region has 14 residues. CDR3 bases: TGCGCCAGCAGCTTGGGACCGGCGGATTCACCCCTCCACTTT. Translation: CASSLGPADSPLHF. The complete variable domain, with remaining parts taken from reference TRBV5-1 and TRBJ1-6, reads KAGVTQTPRYLIKTRGQQVTLSCSPISGHRSVSWYQQTPGQGLQFLFEYFSETQRNKGNFPGRFSGRQFSNSRSEMNVSTLELGDSALYLCASSLGPADSPLHFGNGTRLTVT.

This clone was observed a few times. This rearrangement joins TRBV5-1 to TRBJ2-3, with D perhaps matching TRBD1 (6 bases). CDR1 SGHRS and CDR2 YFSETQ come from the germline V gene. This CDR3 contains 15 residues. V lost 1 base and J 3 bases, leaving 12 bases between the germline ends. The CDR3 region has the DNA TGCGCCAGCAGCTTGTTGGGACAACCTACAGATACGCAGTATTTT. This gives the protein CASSLLGQPTDTQYF.

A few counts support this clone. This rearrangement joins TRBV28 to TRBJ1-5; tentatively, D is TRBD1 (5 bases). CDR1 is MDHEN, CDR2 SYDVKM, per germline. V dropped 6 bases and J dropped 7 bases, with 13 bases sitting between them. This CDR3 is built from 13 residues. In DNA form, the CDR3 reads TGTGCCAGCAGGACATCAGGGTACCAGCCCCAGCATTTT. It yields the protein CASRTSGYQPQHF.

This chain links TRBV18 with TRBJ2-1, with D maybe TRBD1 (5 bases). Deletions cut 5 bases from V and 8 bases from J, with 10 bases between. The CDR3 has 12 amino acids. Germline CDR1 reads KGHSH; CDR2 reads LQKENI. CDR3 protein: CASSLQVDEQFF. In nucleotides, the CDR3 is TGTGCCAGCTCATTACAGGTGGATGAGCAGTTCTTC.

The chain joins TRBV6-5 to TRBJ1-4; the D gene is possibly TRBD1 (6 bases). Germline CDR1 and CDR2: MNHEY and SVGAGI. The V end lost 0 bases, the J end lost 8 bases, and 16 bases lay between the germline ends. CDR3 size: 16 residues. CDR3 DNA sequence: TGTGCCAGCAGTTACTCCGGGGGGCCGCTGAGCGAAAAACTGTTTTTT. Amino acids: CASSYSGGPLSEKLFF.

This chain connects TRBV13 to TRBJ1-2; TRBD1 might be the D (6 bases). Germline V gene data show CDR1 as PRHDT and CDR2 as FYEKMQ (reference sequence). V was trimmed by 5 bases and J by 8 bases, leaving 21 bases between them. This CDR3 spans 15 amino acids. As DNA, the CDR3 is TGTGCCAGCAGCCCGCGCGTGGGGGCTGAGTCGGGCTACACCTTC. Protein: CASSPRVGAESGYTF.

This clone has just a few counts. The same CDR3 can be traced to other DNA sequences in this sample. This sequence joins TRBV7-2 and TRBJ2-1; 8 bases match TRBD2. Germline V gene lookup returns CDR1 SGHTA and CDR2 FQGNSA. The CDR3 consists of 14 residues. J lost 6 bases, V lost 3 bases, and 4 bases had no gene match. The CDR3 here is CASSLSGGRNEQFF. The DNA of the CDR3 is TGTGCCAGCAGCTTGTCGGGAGGGCGCAATGAGCAGTTCTTC.

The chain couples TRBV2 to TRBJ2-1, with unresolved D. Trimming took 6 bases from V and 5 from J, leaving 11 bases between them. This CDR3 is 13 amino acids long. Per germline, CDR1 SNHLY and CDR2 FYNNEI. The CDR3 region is CASSLLRDNEQFF. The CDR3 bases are TGTGCCAGCAGCCTACTTCGGGACAATGAGCAGTTCTTC.

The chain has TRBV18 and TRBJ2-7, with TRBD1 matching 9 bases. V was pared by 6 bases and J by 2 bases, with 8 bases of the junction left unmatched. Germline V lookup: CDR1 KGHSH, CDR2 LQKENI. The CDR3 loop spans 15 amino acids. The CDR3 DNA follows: TGTGCCAGCTCGTCCGGGACAGGGTTTGCCTACGAGCAGTACGTC. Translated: CASSSGTGFAYEQYV.

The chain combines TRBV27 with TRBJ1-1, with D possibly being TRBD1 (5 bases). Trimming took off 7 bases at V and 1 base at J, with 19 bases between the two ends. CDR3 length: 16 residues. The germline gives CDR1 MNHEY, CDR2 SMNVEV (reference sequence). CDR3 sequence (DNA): TGTGCCAGCAAGAACTCCCCGACGGGGGGGAACACTGAAGCTTTCTTT. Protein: CASKNSPTGGNTEAFF.

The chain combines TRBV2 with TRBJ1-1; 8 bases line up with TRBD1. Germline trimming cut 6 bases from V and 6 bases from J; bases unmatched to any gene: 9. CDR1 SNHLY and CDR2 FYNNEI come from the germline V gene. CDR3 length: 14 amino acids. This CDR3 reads CASSETGVVAEAFF. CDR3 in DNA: TGTGCCAGCAGCGAGACAGGGGTGGTGGCTGAAGCTTTCTTT.

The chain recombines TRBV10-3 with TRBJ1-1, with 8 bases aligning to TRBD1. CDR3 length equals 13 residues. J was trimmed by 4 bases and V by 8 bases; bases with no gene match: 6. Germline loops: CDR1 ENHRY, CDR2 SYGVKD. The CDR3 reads CAIGPTGGTEAFF. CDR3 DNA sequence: TGTGCCATCGGTCCCACAGGGGGCACTGAAGCTTTCTTT.

The CDR3 DNA reads TGTGCCAGCAGCGGCGGAGCGGGAGTGGTAGATACGCAGTATTTT. Its protein product is CASSGGAGVVDTQYF. This sequence joins TRBV9 and TRBJ2-3; 8 bases fit TRBD2. The ends lost 3 bases at V and 5 bases at J; junction bases unmatched: 8. Germline V gene data show CDR1 as SGDLS and CDR2 as YYNGEE. The CDR3 runs 15 residues.

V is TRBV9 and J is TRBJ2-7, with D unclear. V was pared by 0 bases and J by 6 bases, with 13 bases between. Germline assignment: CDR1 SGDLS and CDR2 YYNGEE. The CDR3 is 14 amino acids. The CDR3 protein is CASSVGSTGREQYF. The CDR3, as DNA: TGTGCCAGCAGCGTAGGTAGTACTGGTCGCGAGCAGTACTTC.

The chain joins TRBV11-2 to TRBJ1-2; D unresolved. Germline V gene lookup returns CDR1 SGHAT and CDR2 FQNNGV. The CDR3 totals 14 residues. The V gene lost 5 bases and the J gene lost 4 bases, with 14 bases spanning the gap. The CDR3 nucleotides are TGTGCCAGCAGCCCTCTTCAAGGAGGCTATGGCTACACCTTC. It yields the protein CASSPLQGGYGYTF.

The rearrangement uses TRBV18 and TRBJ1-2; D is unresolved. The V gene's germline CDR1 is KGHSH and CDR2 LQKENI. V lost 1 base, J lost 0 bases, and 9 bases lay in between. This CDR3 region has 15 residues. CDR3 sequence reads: CASSPQPTPNYGYTF. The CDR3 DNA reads TGTGCCAGCTCACCACAACCTACTCCTAACTATGGCTACACCTTC.

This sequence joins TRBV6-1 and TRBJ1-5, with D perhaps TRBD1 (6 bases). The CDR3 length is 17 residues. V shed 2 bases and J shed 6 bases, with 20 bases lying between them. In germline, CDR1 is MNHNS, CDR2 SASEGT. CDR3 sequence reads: CASSEQGWTESVQPQHF. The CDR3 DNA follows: TGTGCCAGCAGTGAACAGGGGTGGACAGAGAGCGTTCAGCCCCAGCATTTT.

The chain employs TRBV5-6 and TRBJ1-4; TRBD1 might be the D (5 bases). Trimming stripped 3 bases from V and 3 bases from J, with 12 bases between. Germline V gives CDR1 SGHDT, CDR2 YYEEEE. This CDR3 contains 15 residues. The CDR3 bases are TGTGCCAGCAGCTGGGCGGGGGGTCCTAATGAAAAACTGTTTTTT. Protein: CASSWAGGPNEKLFF. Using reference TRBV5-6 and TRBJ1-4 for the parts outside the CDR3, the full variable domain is DAGVTQSPTHLIKTRGQQVTLRCSPKSGHDTVSWYQQALGQGPQFIFQYYEEEERQRGNFPDRFSGHQFPNYSSELNVNALLLGDSALYLCASSWAGGPNEKLFFGSGTQLSVL.

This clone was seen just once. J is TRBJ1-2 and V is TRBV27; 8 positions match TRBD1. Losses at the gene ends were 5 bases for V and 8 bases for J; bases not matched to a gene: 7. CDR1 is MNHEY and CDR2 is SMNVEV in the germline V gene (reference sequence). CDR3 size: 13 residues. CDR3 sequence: CASSPGQGRGYTF. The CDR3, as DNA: TGTGCCAGCAGTCCAGGACAGGGTCGGGGCTACACCTTC.

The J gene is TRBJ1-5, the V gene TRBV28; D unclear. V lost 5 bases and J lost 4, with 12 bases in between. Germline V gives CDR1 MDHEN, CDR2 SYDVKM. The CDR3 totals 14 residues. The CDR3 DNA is TGTGCCAGCAGTCCCTGGGCAGTTAATCAGCCCCAGCATTTT. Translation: CASSPWAVNQPQHF.

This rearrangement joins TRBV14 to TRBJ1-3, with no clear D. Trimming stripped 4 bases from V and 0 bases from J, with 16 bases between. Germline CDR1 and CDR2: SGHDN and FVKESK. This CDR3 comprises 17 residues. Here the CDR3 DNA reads TGTGCCAGCAGCCCCACGAGGACTGCAGGCTCTGGAAACACCATATATTTT. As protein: CASSPTRTAGSGNTIYF.

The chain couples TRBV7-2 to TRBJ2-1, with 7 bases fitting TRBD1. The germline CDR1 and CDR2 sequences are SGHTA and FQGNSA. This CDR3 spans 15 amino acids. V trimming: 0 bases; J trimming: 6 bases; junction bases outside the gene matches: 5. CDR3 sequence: CASSLAIDRANEQFF. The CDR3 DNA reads TGTGCCAGCAGCTTAGCGATCGACAGGGCCAATGAGCAGTTCTTC.

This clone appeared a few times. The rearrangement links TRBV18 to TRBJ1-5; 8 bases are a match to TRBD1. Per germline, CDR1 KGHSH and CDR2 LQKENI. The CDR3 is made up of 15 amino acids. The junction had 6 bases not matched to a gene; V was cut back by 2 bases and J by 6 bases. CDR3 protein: CASSPGQGGSQPQHF. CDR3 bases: TGTGCCAGCTCACCAGGACAGGGAGGGAGTCAGCCCCAGCATTTT.